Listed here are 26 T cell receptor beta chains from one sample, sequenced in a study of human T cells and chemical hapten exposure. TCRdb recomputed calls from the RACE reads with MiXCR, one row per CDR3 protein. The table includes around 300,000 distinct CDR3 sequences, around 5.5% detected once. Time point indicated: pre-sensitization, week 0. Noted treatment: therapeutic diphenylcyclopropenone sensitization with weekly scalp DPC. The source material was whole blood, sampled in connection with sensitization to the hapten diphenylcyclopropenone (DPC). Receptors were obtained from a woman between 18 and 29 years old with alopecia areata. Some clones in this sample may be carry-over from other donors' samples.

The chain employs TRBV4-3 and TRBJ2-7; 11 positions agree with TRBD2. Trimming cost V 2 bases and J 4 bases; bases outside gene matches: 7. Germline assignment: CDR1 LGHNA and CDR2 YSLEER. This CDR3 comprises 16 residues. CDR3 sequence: CASSQILAGGRYEQYF. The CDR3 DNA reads TGCGCCAGCAGCCAAATCCTAGCGGGGGGTAGGTACGAGCAGTACTTC.

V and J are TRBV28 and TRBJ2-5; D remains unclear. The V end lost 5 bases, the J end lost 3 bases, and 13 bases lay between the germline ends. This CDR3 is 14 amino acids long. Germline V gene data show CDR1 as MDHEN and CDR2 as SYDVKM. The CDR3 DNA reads TGTGCCAGCAGTCCTTCCTCTAGAAAAGAGACCCAGTACTTC. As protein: CASSPSSRKETQYF. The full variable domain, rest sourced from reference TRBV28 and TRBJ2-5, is DVKVTQSSRYLVKRTGEKVFLECVQDMDHENMFWYRQDPGLGLRLIYFSYDVKMKEKGDIPEGYSVSREKKERFSLILESASTNQTSMYLCASSPSSRKETQYFGPGTRLLVL.

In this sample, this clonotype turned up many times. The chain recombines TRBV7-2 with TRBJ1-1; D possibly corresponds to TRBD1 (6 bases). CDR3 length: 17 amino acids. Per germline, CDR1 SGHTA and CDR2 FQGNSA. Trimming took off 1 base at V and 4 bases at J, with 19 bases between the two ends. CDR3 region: CASSLVGGGSLGTEAFF. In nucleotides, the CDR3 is TGTGCCAGCAGCTTAGTTGGGGGGGGCTCCTTGGGCACTGAAGCTTTCTTT. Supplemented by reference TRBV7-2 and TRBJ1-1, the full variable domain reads GAGVSQSPSNKVTEKGKDVELRCDPISGHTALYWYRQSLGQGLEFLIYFQGNSAPDKSGLPSDRFSAERTGGSVSTLTIQRTQQEDSAVYLCASSLVGGGSLGTEAFFGQGTRLTVV.

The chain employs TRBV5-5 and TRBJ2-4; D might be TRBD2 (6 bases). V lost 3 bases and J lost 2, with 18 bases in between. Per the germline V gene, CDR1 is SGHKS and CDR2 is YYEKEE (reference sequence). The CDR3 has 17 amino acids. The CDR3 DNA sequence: TGTGCCAGCAGCTACCCAATTGGGGGGAAATCCAAAAACATTCAGTACTTC. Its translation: CASSYPIGGKSKNIQYF.

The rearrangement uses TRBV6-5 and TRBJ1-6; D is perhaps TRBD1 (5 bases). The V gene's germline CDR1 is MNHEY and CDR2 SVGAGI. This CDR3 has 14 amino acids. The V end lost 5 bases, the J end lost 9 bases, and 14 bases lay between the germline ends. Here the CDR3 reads CASSNDKGASPLHF. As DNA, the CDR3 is TGTGCCAGCAGTAATGACAAAGGGGCTTCACCCCTCCACTTT.

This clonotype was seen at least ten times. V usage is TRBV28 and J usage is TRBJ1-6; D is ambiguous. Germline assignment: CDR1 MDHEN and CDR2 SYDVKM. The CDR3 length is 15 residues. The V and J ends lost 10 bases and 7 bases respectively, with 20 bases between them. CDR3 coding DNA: TGTGCCACCATTGAAGTTCGAATGGGGAATTCACCCCTCCACTTT. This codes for CATIEVRMGNSPLHF.

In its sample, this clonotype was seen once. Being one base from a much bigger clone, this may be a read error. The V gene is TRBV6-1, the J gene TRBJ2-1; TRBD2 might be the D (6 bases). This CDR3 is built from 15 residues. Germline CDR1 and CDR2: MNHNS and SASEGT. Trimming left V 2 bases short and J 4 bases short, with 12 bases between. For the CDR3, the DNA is TGTGCCAGCAGTGAACTAGCGTGGGGGTACAATGAGCAGTTCTTC. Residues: CASSELAWGYNEQFF.

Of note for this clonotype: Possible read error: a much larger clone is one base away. The CDR3: CSVGQASAGANVLTF. CDR3 bases: TGCAGCGTGGGACAGGCAAGTGCTGGGGCCAACGTCCTGACTTTC. The chain carries TRBV29-1 and TRBJ2-6, with 8 bases matching TRBD1. CDR1 SQVTM and CDR2 ANQGSEA come from the germline V gene. V lost 6 bases and J lost 2; bases outside the gene matches: 6. The CDR3 extends over 15 amino acids.

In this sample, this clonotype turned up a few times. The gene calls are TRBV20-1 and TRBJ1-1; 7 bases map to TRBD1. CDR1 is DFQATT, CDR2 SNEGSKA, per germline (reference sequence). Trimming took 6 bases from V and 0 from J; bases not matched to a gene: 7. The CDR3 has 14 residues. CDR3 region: CSAPKGQVNTEAFF. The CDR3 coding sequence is TGCAGTGCCCCCAAAGGACAGGTGAACACTGAAGCTTTCTTT.

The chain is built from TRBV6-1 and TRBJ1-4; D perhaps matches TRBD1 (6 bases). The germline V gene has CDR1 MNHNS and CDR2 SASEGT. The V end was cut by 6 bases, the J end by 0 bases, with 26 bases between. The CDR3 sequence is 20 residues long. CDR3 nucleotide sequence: TGTGCCAGCAGCCGACCCAGGTCCAGGGGCGTGTGGTCAACTAATGAAAAACTGTTTTTT. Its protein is CASSRPRSRGVWSTNEKLFF.

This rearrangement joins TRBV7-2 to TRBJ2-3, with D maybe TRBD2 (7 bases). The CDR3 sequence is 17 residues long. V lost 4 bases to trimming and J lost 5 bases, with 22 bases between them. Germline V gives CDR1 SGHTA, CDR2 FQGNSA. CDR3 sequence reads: CASSSSVGGGREDTQYF. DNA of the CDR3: TGTGCCAGCAGCTCATCTGTGGGCGGGGGCCGGGAAGATACGCAGTATTTT.

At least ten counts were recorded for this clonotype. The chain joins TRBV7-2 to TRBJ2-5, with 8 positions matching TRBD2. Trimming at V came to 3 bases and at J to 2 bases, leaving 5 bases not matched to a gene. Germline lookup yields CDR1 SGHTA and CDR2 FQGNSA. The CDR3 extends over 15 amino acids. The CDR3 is CASSFQSGGQETQYF. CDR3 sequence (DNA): TGTGCCAGCAGCTTTCAGAGCGGGGGACAAGAGACCCAGTACTTC.

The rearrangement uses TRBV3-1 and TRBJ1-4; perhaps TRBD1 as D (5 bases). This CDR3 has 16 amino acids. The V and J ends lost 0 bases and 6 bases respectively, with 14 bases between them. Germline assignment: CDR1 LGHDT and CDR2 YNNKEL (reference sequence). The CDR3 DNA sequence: TGTGCCAGCAGCCAAGATCAGAGACAGTGGGATGAAAAACTGTTTTTT. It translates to CASSQDQRQWDEKLFF.

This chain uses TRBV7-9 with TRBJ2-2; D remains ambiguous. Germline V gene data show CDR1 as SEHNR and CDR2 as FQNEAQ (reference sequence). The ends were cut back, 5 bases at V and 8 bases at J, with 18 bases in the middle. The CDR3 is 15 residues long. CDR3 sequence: CASSPPRQSPGELFF. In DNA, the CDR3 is TGTGCCAGCAGCCCTCCGAGGCAATCCCCTGGGGAGCTGTTTTTT.

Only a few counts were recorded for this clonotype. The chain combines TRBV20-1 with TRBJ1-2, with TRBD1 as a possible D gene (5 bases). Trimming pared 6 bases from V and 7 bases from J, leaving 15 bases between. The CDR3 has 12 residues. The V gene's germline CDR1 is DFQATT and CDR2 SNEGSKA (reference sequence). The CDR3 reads CSAPRGAGGYTF. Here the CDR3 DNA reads TGCAGTGCCCCCCGGGGCGCCGGTGGCTACACCTTC.

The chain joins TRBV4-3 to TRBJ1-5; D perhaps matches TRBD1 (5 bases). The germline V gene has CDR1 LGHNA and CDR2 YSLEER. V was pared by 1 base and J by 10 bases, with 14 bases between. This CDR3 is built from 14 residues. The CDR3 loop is CASSQALRGSPQHF. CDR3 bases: TGCGCCAGCAGCCAAGCCTTGCGGGGGAGTCCCCAGCATTTT.

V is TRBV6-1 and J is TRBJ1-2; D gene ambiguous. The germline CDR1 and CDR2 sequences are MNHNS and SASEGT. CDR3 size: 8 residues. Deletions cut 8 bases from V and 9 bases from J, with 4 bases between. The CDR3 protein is CASGSYTF. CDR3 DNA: TGTGCCAGCGGAAGCTACACCTTC.

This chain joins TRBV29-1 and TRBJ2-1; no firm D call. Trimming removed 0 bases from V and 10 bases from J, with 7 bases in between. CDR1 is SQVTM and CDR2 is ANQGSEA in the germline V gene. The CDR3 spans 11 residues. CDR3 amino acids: CSVEDLREQFF. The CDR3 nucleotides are TGCAGCGTTGAAGATCTGAGGGAGCAGTTCTTC.

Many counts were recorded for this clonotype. CDR3 nucleotides: TGTGCCAGCAGACCCCTTGCTGGGTACGAACCTGAAGCTTTCTTT. It encodes CASRPLAGYEPEAFF. The genes are TRBV6-2 or TRBV6-3 and TRBJ1-1; unclear D gene. V was cut by 6 bases and J by 6 bases, with 20 bases left in between. This CDR3 has 15 residues. The germline CDR1 and CDR2 sequences are MNHEY and SVGEGT.

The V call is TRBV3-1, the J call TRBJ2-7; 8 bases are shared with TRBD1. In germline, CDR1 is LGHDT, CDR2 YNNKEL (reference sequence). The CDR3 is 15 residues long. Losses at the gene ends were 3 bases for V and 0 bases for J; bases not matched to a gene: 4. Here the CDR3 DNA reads TGTGCCAGCAGCCAGGGGGACAGGCCCTCCTACGAGCAGTACTTC. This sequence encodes CASSQGDRPSYEQYF.

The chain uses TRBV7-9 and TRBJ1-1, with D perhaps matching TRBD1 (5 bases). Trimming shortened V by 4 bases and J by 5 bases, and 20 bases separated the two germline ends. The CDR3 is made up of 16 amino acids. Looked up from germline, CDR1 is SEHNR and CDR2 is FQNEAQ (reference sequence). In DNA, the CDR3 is TGTGCCAGCAGCTCCGCCTGGGGGGGGAAAAGAACTGAAGCTTTCTTT. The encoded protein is CASSSAWGGKRTEAFF.

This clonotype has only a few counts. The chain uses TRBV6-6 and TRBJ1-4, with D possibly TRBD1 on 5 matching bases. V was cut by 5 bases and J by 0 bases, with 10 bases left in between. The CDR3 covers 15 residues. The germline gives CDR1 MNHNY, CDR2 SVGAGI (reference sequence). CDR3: CASSRDGPTNEKLFF. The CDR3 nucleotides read TGTGCCAGCAGTCGGGACGGCCCAACTAATGAAAAACTGTTTTTT.

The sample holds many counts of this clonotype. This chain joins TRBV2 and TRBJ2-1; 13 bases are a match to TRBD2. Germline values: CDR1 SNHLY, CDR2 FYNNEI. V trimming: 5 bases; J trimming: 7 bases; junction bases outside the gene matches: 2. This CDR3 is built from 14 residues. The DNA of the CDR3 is TGTGCCAGCAGTTCGGGACTAGCGGGGAATGAGCAGTTCTTC. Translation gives CASSSGLAGNEQFF.

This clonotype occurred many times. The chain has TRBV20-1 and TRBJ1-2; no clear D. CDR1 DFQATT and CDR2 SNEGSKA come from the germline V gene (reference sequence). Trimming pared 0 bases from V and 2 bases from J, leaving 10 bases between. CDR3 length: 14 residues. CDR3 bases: TGCAGTGCTAGAGATCTGGGCAGCAACTATGGCTACACCTTC. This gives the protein CSARDLGSNYGYTF.

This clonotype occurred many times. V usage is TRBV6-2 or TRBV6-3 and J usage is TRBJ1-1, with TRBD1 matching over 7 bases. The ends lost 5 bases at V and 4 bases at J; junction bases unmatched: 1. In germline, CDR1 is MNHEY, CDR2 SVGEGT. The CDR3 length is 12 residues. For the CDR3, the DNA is TGTGCCAGCAGTACAGGGGTCACTGAAGCTTTCTTT. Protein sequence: CASSTGVTEAFF.

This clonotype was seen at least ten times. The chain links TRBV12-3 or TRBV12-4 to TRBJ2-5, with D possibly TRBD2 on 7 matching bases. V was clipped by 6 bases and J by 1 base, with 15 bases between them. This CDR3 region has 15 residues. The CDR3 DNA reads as TGTGCCAGCAGAGGACGGGGGGCCCTCCAAGAGACCCAGTACTTC. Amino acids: CASRGRGALQETQYF.